The 32 T cell receptor beta chains given below trace back to one sample, sequenced in a study of T cell responses to AZD1222 COVID-19 vaccine. Repertoires were generated with immunoSEQ multiplex PCR, while TCRdb's copy carries only in-frame clones and drops some. The repertoire holds some 120,000 clones, with roughly nine tenths as singletons. The source was peripheral blood, collected on day 0 of AZD1222 vaccination. The origin of the receptors is an adult in good health.

The chain has TRBV11-1 and TRBJ2-7; D may be TRBD1 (6 bases). CDR3 length: 14 amino acids. V lost 3 bases, J lost 6 bases, and 15 bases lay in between. CDR1 and CDR2 (germline): SGHAT, FQDESV (reference sequence). The CDR3 is CASSLVMGASEQYF. The CDR3 coding sequence is TGTGCCAGCAGCTTGGTAATGGGGGCGTCCGAGCAGTACTTC. The full variable domain, with the rest looked up from reference TRBV11-1 and TRBJ2-7, is EAEVAQSPRYKITEKSQAVAFWCDPISGHATLYWYRQILGQGPELLVQFQDESVVDDSQLPKDRFSAERLKGVDSTLKIQPAELGDSAMYLCASSLVMGASEQYFGPGTRLTVT.

The chain combines TRBV9 with TRBJ2-3; D may be TRBD2 (5 bases). V was cut by 4 bases and J by 1 base, with 13 bases left in between. From germline, CDR1 is SGDLS and CDR2 YYNGEE. The CDR3 contains 15 residues. CDR3 loop: CASSPRDHRTDTQYF. The CDR3 DNA is TGTGCCAGCAGCCCCCGGGATCATCGCACAGATACGCAGTATTTT.

The V call is TRBV18, the J call TRBJ2-1; no clear D gene. Germline CDR1 and CDR2: KGHSH and LQKENI. This CDR3 contains 14 residues. V lost 8 bases to trimming and J lost 8 bases, with 19 bases between them. The CDR3 DNA reads as TGTGCCAGCACCCGTCCTGAGGTTGGCGATGAGCAGTTCTTC. It is translated as CASTRPEVGDEQFF.

This CDR3 is CASSQVHAGGRYNEQFF. The CDR3 bases are TGCGCCAGCAGCCAAGTACATGCGGGAGGGCGGTACAATGAGCAGTTCTTC. The V gene is TRBV4-1, the J gene TRBJ2-1; 9 bases line up with TRBD2. V was pared by 1 base and J by 4 bases, with 8 bases of the junction left unmatched. CDR3 length: 17 residues. From germline, CDR1 is MGHRA and CDR2 YSYEKL.

CDR3 sequence reads: CASSKHTNQPQHF. The CDR3 nucleotides are TGTGCCAGTAGTAAGCACACCAATCAGCCCCAGCATTTT. The genes are TRBV19 and TRBJ1-5, with no clear D. CDR3 length: 13 amino acids. Germline V gene data show CDR1 as LNHDA and CDR2 as SQIVND (reference sequence). V lost 4 bases, J lost 3 bases, and 7 bases lay in between.

The chain has TRBV6-4 and TRBJ2-5, with 9 bases aligning to TRBD2. From germline, CDR1 is MRHNA and CDR2 SNTAGT. V gave up 7 bases and J gave up 5 bases; unmatched junction bases: 20. The CDR3 sequence is 18 residues long. The CDR3 bases are TGTGCCAGCACCACTAAAAATAGTAGTAGCGGGGGTGGGGAGACCCAGTACTTC. Translation: CASTTKNSSSGGGETQYF.

The chain carries TRBV2 and TRBJ1-1; the match to TRBD1 covers 8 bases. There are 18 residues in the CDR3. V trimming: 7 bases; J trimming: 3 bases; junction bases outside the gene matches: 19. Germline values: CDR1 SNHLY, CDR2 FYNNEI. The CDR3 loop reads CASKEAGQGILGYTEAFF. In DNA form, the CDR3 reads TGTGCCAGCAAGGAAGCCGGACAGGGTATTTTAGGGTACACTGAAGCTTTCTTT.

The genes are TRBV18 and TRBJ1-2; D is undetermined. V was trimmed by 0 bases and J by 0 bases, leaving 5 bases between them. CDR3 length equals 14 residues. Germline V lookup: CDR1 KGHSH, CDR2 LQKENI. The CDR3 region is CASSPPAANYGYTF. Here the CDR3 DNA reads TGTGCCAGCTCACCACCGGCAGCTAACTATGGCTACACCTTC.

The J gene is TRBJ1-1, the V gene TRBV4-1; TRBD1 agrees at 9 bases. The CDR3 loop spans 17 amino acids. Germline lookup yields CDR1 MGHRA and CDR2 YSYEKL. V was clipped by 0 bases and J by 3 bases; unmatched bases: 8. The CDR3 DNA reads as TGCGCCAGCAGCCAAGAGGGGGACAGGGTCCATGACACTGAAGCTTTCTTT. Its protein product is CASSQEGDRVHDTEAFF.

This clone was counted only a few times. The rearrangement joins TRBV5-1 to TRBJ1-1; TRBD1 agrees at 7 bases. The germline CDR1 and CDR2 sequences are SGHRS and YFSETQ. J was trimmed by 6 bases and V by 0 bases; bases with no gene match: 8. The length of the CDR3 is 15 residues. The CDR3 here is CASSLATTGIAEAFF. CDR3 sequence (DNA): TGCGCCAGCAGCTTGGCCACGACAGGGATCGCTGAAGCTTTCTTT.

The chain recombines TRBV5-4 with TRBJ2-2; D unresolved. The CDR3 contains 13 residues. Germline V lookup: CDR1 SGHNT, CDR2 YYREEE (reference sequence). V lost 6 bases, J lost 5 bases, and 11 bases lay in between. The CDR3 region is CASTFGSTGELFF. As DNA, the CDR3 is TGTGCCAGCACCTTCGGGTCTACCGGGGAGCTGTTTTTT.

The chain uses TRBV19 and TRBJ2-7, with D possibly called TRBD1 or TRBD2 (5 bases each). The ends were cut back, 3 bases at V and 1 base at J, with 10 bases in the middle. The CDR3 is 14 residues long. Germline assignment: CDR1 LNHDA and CDR2 SQIVND (reference sequence). CDR3 loop: CASSIRDGSYEQYF. The CDR3 DNA is TGTGCCAGTAGTATCCGGGACGGATCCTACGAGCAGTACTTC. The complete variable domain, with remaining parts taken from reference TRBV19 and TRBJ2-7, reads DGGITQSPKYLFRKEGQNVTLSCEQNLNHDAMYWYRQDPGQGLRLIYYSQIVNDFQKGDIAEGYSVSREKKESFPLTVTSAQKNPTAFYLCASSIRDGSYEQYFGPGTRLTVT.

The gene calls are TRBV11-2 and TRBJ1-6; D not resolved. This CDR3 has 17 amino acids. The V gene's germline CDR1 is SGHAT and CDR2 FQNNGV. V was shortened by 3 bases and J by 0 bases, with 12 bases between the two germline ends. The CDR3 loop is CASSFPTQYSYNSPLHF. In nucleotides, the CDR3 is TGTGCCAGCAGCTTCCCGACACAATACTCCTATAATTCACCCCTCCACTTT.

The chain links TRBV24-1 to TRBJ1-2, with 8 bases identical to TRBD1. Germline CDR1 reads KGHDR; CDR2 reads SFDVKD. The length of the CDR3 is 15 residues. Losses at the gene ends were 4 bases for V and 4 bases for J; bases not matched to a gene: 7. CDR3 nucleotide sequence: TGTGCCACCAGTGAACCCGGGACAGGCACCTATGGCTACACCTTC. As protein: CATSEPGTGTYGYTF.

The chain recombines TRBV9 with TRBJ1-1; TRBD1 is a possible D gene (5 bases). Germline-derived CDR1 and CDR2 are SGDLS and YYNGEE. The CDR3 has 13 amino acids. V was trimmed by 3 bases and J by 6 bases, leaving 12 bases between them. CDR3 nucleotides: TGTGCCAGCAGCGCGGGACGGTATCCTGAAGCTTTCTTT. It translates to CASSAGRYPEAFF.

The chain joins TRBV2 to TRBJ1-5; D not certain. The CDR3 length is 14 residues. Per germline, CDR1 SNHLY and CDR2 FYNNEI. The V end was cut by 4 bases, the J end by 7 bases, with 14 bases between. CDR3 nucleotide sequence: TGTGCCAGCAGTGTGGCGGGCGGCCCGCAGCCCCAGCATTTT. Residues: CASSVAGGPQPQHF.

This clone occurred once. The V call is TRBV5-1, the J call TRBJ1-6; the D is unclear. V dropped 0 bases and J dropped 8 bases, with 9 bases sitting between them. Germline CDR1 SGHRS, CDR2 YFSETQ. The CDR3 runs 14 residues. The CDR3 DNA sequence: TGCGCCAGCAGCTTGGGCCAGCCTGATTCACCCCTCCACTTT. The encoded protein is CASSLGQPDSPLHF.

As DNA, the CDR3 is TGTGCCACCAGTGACTGGGGACAGGGGAGAGATACGCAGTATTTT. Amino acid sequence: CATSDWGQGRDTQYF. The genes are TRBV24-1 and TRBJ2-3, with TRBD1 identical over 10 bases. This CDR3 has 15 amino acids. The ends lost 4 bases at V and 5 bases at J; junction bases unmatched: 5. The germline V gene encodes CDR1 KGHDR and CDR2 SFDVKD.

This chain connects TRBV20-1 to TRBJ2-1, with a weak D call TRBD1 (5 bases). The CDR3 covers 11 residues. The germline V gene encodes CDR1 DFQATT and CDR2 SNEGSKA (reference sequence). V was cut by 3 bases and J by 10 bases, with 10 bases left in between. CDR3 DNA sequence: TGCAGTGCTAGCCGAACAGGAGAGCAGTTCTTC. Translation: CSASRTGEQFF.

The chain links TRBV28 to TRBJ2-3, with D possibly matching TRBD1 (8 bases). This CDR3 has 20 amino acids. The V end was cut by 3 bases, the J end by 2 bases, with 27 bases between. The germline V gene has CDR1 MDHEN and CDR2 SYDVKM. CDR3 nucleotide sequence: TGTGCCAGCAGTTTTGACCGACAGGGGTTGCGGGAGTTTGCCACAGATACGCAGTATTTT. This gives the protein CASSFDRQGLREFATDTQYF.

The rearrangement joins TRBV14 to TRBJ2-7; 9 bases align to TRBD2. V lost 1 base to trimming and J lost 3 bases; unmatched junction nucleotides: 1. There are 14 residues in the CDR3. Per germline, CDR1 SGHDN and CDR2 FVKESK. The CDR3 sequence is CASSQGAGGYEQYF. DNA for the CDR3: TGTGCCAGCAGCCAAGGAGCGGGAGGCTACGAGCAGTACTTC.

A note on this clone: Different DNA sequences within this sample yield the same CDR3. CDR3 sequence reads: CASSGTNSNQPQHF. CDR3 bases: TGTGCCAGCAGCGGGACAAATAGCAATCAGCCCCAGCATTTT. The V gene is TRBV2, the J gene TRBJ1-5; possibly TRBD1 for D (6 bases). Germline V gene data show CDR1 as SNHLY and CDR2 as FYNNEI. The CDR3 is 14 residues long. V lost 6 bases to trimming and J lost 0 bases, with 9 bases between them.

This clone was counted a few times. The J gene is TRBJ1-1, the V gene TRBV12-3 or TRBV12-4; possible D gene TRBD1, 6 bases. Trimming took off 5 bases at V and 3 bases at J, with 10 bases between the two ends. There are 13 residues in the CDR3. The CDR3 sequence is CASSRDTYTEAFF. The CDR3 nucleotides are TGTGCCAGCAGTCGGGACACCTACACTGAAGCTTTCTTT.

The chain employs TRBV6-5 and TRBJ2-7; 7 bases align to TRBD2. The CDR3 contains 12 residues. The germline gives CDR1 MNHEY, CDR2 SVGAGI. With V trimmed by 7 bases and J by 5 bases, 5 bases remained unmatched. The CDR3 nucleotides read TGTGCCAGCACCTCGGGAGGACACGAGCAGTACTTC. It is translated as CASTSGGHEQYF.

The chain couples TRBV4-2 to TRBJ1-1; the D is unclear. The CDR3 loop spans 13 amino acids. V was clipped by 0 bases and J by 8 bases, with 10 bases between them. CDR1 LGHNA and CDR2 YNFKEQ come from the germline V gene. The CDR3 spells CASSQDVQREAFF. CDR3 bases: TGTGCCAGCAGCCAAGATGTCCAGAGAGAAGCTTTCTTT.

The chain has TRBV9 and TRBJ2-1; possibly TRBD2 for D (6 bases). The CDR3 is 14 amino acids. Trimming took 6 bases from V and 3 from J, leaving 13 bases between them. In germline, CDR1 is SGDLS, CDR2 YYNGEE. The CDR3, as DNA: TGTGCCAGCACTCCGGGAGAGTACTACAATGAGCAGTTCTTC. It yields the protein CASTPGEYYNEQFF.

This chain uses TRBV19 with TRBJ1-5, with D possibly TRBD1 on 5 matching bases. This CDR3 region has 15 residues. Trimming took 6 bases from V and 5 from J, leaving 17 bases between them. Germline V gene sequence: CDR1 LNHDA, CDR2 SQIVND (reference sequence). The chain's CDR3 is CASSPETARYQPQHF. In nucleotides, the CDR3 is TGTGCCAGTAGCCCCGAGACAGCCCGCTATCAGCCCCAGCATTTT.

The chain links TRBV30 to TRBJ1-3; D is perhaps TRBD1 (5 bases). V was pared by 4 bases and J by 0 bases, with 10 bases between. The V gene's germline CDR1 is GTSNPN and CDR2 SVGIG (reference sequence). This CDR3 is 14 amino acids long. Here the CDR3 reads CAWTEGFSGNTIYF. CDR3 nucleotides: TGTGCCTGGACTGAGGGGTTCTCTGGAAACACCATATATTTT.

This chain links TRBV2 with TRBJ2-7; D is possibly TRBD2 (7 bases). V lost 4 bases, J lost 5 bases, and 15 bases lay in between. The CDR3 is made up of 14 amino acids. Per germline, CDR1 SNHLY and CDR2 FYNNEI. Written as DNA, the CDR3 is TGTGCCAGCAGTGTAGGGGGGGCTGAGCACGAGCAGTACTTC. It codes for CASSVGGAEHEQYF.

V is TRBV21-1 and J is TRBJ2-2; no check of the table's D call, TRBD2, against the DNA was made. TRBV21-1 is marked as a pseudogene. The CDR3 is 17 residues long. In DNA, the CDR3 is TGTGCCAGCAACCCGGGGACTAGCGGGATTAACACCGGGGAGCTGTTTTTT. Protein: CASNPGTSGINTGELFF.

This sequence joins TRBV6-5 and TRBJ1-3, with D possibly TRBD1 on 6 matching bases. Trimming took 6 bases from V and 2 from J, leaving 14 bases between them. This CDR3 is built from 15 residues. The germline V gene encodes CDR1 MNHEY and CDR2 SVGAGI. CDR3 sequence: CASSERQDPGNTIYF. The DNA of the CDR3 is TGTGCCAGCAGCGAGCGACAGGATCCTGGAAACACCATATATTTT.

V and J are TRBV11-1 and TRBJ2-7; TRBD2 aligns across 8 bases. The V and J ends lost 3 bases and 3 bases, in that order; junction bases with no gene match: 10. CDR3 length: 16 amino acids. CDR1 is SGHAT, CDR2 FQDESV, per germline (reference sequence). The CDR3 DNA is TGTGCCAGCAGCTTGTACCTCACTAGCGGCCGCTACGAGCAGTACTTC. It encodes CASSLYLTSGRYEQYF.